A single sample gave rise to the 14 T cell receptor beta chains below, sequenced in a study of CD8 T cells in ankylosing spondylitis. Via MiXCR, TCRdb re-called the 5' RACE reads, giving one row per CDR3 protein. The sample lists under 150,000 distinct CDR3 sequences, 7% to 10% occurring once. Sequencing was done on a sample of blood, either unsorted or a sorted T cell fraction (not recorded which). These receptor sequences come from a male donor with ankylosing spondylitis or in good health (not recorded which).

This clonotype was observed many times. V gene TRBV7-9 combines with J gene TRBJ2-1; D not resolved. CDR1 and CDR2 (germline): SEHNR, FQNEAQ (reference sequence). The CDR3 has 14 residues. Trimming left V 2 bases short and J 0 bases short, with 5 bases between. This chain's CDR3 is CASSLTSSYNEQFF. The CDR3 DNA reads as TGTGCCAGCAGCTTAACGAGCTCCTACAATGAGCAGTTCTTC.

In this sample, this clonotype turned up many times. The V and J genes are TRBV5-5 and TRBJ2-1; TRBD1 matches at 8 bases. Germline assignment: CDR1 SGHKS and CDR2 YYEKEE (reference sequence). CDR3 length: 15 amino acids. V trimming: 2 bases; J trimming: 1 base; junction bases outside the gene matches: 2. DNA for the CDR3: TGTGCCAGCAGCTTAGACAGGGGATCCTACAATGAGCAGTTCTTC. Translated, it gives CASSLDRGSYNEQFF.

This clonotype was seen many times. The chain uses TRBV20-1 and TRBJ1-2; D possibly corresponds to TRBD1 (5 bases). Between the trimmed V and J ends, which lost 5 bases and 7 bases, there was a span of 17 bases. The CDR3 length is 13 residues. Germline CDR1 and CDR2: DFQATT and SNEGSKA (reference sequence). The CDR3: CSALIWRGAGYTF. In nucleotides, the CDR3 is TGCAGTGCTCTGATTTGGAGGGGCGCTGGCTACACCTTC.

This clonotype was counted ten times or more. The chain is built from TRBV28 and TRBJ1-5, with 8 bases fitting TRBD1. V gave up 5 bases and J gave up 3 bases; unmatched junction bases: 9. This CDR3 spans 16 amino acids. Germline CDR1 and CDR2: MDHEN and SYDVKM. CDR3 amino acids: CASSASGTGNNQPQHF. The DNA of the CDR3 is TGTGCCAGCAGTGCCTCCGGGACAGGAAACAATCAGCCCCAGCATTTT.

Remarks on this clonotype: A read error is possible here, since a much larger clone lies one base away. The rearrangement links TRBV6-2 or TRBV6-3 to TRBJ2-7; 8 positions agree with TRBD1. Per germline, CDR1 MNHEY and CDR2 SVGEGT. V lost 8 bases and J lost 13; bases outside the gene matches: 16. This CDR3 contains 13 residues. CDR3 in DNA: TGTGCCAGCGGAGGGACAGGTACCTACGGTTTCTACTTC. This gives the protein CASGGTGTYGFYF.

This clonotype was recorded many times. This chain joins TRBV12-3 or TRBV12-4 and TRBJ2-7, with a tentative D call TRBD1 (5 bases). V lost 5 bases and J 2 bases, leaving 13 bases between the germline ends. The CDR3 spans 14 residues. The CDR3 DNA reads TGTGCCAGCAGTGGGTTTGCAGGGACCTACGAGCAGTACTTC. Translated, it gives CASSGFAGTYEQYF.

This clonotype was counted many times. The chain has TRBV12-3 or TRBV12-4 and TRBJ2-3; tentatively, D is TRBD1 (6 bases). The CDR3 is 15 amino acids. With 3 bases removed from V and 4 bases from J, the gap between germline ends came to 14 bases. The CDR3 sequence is CASSFRDMRADTQYF. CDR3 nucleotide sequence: TGTGCCAGCAGTTTCCGGGACATGAGAGCAGATACGCAGTATTTT.

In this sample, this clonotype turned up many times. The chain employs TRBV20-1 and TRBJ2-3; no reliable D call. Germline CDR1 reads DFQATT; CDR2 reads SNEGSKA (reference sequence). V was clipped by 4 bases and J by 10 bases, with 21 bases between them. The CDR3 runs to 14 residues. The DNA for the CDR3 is TGCAGTGCTAATCCGCCCTCAGTGGTTTCGCCGCAGTATTTT. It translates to CSANPPSVVSPQYF.

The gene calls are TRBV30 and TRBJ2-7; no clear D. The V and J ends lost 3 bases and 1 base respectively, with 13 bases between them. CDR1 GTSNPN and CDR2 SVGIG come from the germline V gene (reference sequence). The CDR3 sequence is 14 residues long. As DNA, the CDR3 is TGTGCCTGGAGCGTAGGGCATGGTTCCTACGAGCAGTACTTC. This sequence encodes CAWSVGHGSYEQYF.

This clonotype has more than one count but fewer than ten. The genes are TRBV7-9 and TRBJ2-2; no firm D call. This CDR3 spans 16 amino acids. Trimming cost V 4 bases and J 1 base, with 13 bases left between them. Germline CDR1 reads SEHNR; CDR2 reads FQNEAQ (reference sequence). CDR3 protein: CASSSGVAMNTGELFF. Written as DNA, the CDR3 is TGTGCCAGCAGCTCAGGCGTGGCGATGAACACCGGGGAGCTGTTTTTT.

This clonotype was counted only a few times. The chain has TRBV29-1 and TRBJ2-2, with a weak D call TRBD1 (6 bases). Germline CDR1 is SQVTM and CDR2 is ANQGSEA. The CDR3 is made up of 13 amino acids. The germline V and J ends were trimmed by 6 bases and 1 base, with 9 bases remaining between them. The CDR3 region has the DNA TGCAGCGTAGGACAGAAGAACACCGGGGAGCTGTTTTTT. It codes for CSVGQKNTGELFF.

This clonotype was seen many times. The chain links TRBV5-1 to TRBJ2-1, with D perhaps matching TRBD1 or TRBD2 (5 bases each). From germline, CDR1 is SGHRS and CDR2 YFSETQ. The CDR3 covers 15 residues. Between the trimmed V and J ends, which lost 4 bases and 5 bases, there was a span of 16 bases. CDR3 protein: CASSLDPPGHNEQFF. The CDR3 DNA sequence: TGCGCCAGCAGCCTTGACCCGCCGGGGCACAATGAGCAGTTCTTC.

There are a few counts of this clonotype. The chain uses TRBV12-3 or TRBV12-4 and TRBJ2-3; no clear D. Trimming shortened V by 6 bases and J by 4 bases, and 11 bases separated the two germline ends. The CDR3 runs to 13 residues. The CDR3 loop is CASSPGGADTQYF. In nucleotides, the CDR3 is TGTGCCAGCAGCCCCGGCGGCGCAGATACGCAGTATTTT.

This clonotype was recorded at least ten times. The CDR3, as DNA: TGTGCCAGCAGCTTAGTTTGGGACAGGGGTACTCCCGGGGAGCTGTTTTTT. It encodes CASSLVWDRGTPGELFF. V is TRBV7-2 and J is TRBJ2-2; 10 positions agree with TRBD1. CDR3 length: 17 amino acids. Trimming took 1 base from V and 6 from J; bases not matched to a gene: 8. From germline, CDR1 is SGHTA and CDR2 FQGNSA.